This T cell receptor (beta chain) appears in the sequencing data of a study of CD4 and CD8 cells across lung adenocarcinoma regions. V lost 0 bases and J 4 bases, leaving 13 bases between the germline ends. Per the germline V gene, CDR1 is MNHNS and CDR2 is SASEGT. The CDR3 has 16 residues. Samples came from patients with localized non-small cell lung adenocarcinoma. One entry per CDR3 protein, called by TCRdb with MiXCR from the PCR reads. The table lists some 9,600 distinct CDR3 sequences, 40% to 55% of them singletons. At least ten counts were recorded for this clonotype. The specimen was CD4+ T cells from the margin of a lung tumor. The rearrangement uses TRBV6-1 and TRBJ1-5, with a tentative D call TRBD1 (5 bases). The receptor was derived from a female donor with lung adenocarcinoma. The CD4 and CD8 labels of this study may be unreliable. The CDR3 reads CASSEALRGRNQPQHF. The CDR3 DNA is TGTGCCAGCAGTGAAGCTTTGAGGGGACGGAATCAGCCCCAGCATTTT.